The 31 T cell receptor beta chains below were found in one sample sequenced in a study of CD8 T cells in ankylosing spondylitis. Study observations and caveats: A TCR beta motif made of about 8 highly homologous variants seemed typical of ankylosing spondylitis blood.

Using its own MiXCR run on the 5' RACE reads, TCRdb lists one record per CDR3 protein. Of around 430,000 distinct CDR3 sequences listed, 17% were seen once; the top ten hold approximately 1%. These receptors' antigens are unknown. Material for sequencing was blood, either unsorted or a sorted T cell fraction (not recorded which). These receptors were obtained from a male donor with ankylosing spondylitis.

At least ten counts were recorded for this clonotype. This rearrangement joins TRBV25-1 to TRBJ2-2, with TRBD2 matching over 7 bases. Germline V gene sequence: CDR1 MGHDK, CDR2 SYGVNS. This CDR3 region has 18 residues. V trimming: 1 base; J trimming: 4 bases; junction bases outside the gene matches: 12. The CDR3 nucleotides are TGTGCCAGCAGTGAATTCGGCGCGGGGGACGTACGCACCGGGGAGCTGTTTTTT. Protein sequence: CASSEFGAGDVRTGELFF.

This chain connects TRBV23-1 to TRBJ2-3; D not certain. TRBV23-1 counts as an open reading frame of uncertain function. V shed 3 bases and J shed 0 bases, with 16 bases lying between them. The CDR3 runs to 17 residues. The CDR3 bases are TGCGCCAGCAGTCACGTCCTACTGCAGGCTAGCACAGATACGCAGTATTTT. The encoded protein is CASSHVLLQASTDTQYF.

This clonotype was observed many times. V usage is TRBV7-9 and J usage is TRBJ1-3; 7 nucleotides agree with TRBD1. V gave up 5 bases and J gave up 3 bases; unmatched junction bases: 10. The germline gives CDR1 SEHNR, CDR2 FQNEAQ (reference sequence). The CDR3 has 16 amino acids. For the CDR3, the DNA is TGTGCCAGCAGCCGGACACAGGGGTTCTATGGAAACACCATATATTTT. It is translated as CASSRTQGFYGNTIYF. The full variable domain, its missing parts supplied by reference TRBV7-9 and TRBJ1-3, is DTGVSQNPRHKITKRGQNVTFRCDPISEHNRLYWYRQTLGQGPEFLTYFQNEAQLEKSRLLSDRFSAERPKGSFSTLEIQRTEQGDSAMYLCASSRTQGFYGNTIYFGEGSWLTVV.

The genes are TRBV6-5 and TRBJ1-1; 9 positions match TRBD1. The CDR3 extends over 14 amino acids. Per the germline V gene, CDR1 is MNHEY and CDR2 is SVGAGI. Trimming cost V 4 bases and J 8 bases; bases outside gene matches: 8. CDR3 residues: CASSSTGTGREAFF. In nucleotides, the CDR3 is TGTGCCAGCAGTTCTACGGGGACAGGGCGAGAAGCTTTCTTT.

V usage is TRBV20-1 and J usage is TRBJ2-5; TRBD2 matches 7 bases. The germline gives CDR1 DFQATT, CDR2 SNEGSKA (reference sequence). The CDR3 has 17 amino acids. Unmatched junction bases numbered 15, after V lost 3 bases and J lost 2 bases. The CDR3 region is CSARGQARVGGQETQYF. In DNA, the CDR3 is TGCAGTGCTAGGGGTCAAGCGAGGGTCGGGGGGCAAGAGACCCAGTACTTC.

The J gene is TRBJ2-1, the V gene TRBV6-1, with 9 nucleotides matching TRBD1. The CDR3 is 15 amino acids. The germline gives CDR1 MNHNS, CDR2 SASEGT. V shed 6 bases, J shed 6 bases, and the junction held 9 bases outside the gene matches. CDR3 sequence reads: CASREGGTGFNEQFF. The DNA of the CDR3 is TGTGCCAGCAGGGAGGGGGGGACAGGGTTCAATGAGCAGTTCTTC.

This clonotype was seen more than once but under ten times. The V call is TRBV7-9, the J call TRBJ2-1, with 12 bases lining up with TRBD2. The CDR3 totals 14 residues. CDR1 is SEHNR, CDR2 FQNEAQ, per germline (reference sequence). J gave up 5 bases and V 4 bases, and 0 bases lay outside the gene matches. The CDR3 sequence is CASSSSGRDNEQFF. DNA for the CDR3: TGTGCCAGCAGCTCTAGCGGGAGGGACAATGAGCAGTTCTTC.

This clonotype occurred a few times. The genes are TRBV5-1 and TRBJ1-1; D not certain. The CDR3 runs 13 residues. The germline gives CDR1 SGHRS, CDR2 YFSETQ. V dropped 7 bases and J dropped 1 base, with 11 bases sitting between them. The CDR3 spells CASLDQANTEAFF. In nucleotides, the CDR3 is TGCGCCAGCCTAGACCAGGCGAACACTGAAGCTTTCTTT.

This chain connects TRBV20-1 to TRBJ1-1; D is perhaps TRBD1 (6 bases). The V gene lost 4 bases and the J gene lost 1 base, with 19 bases spanning the gap. Germline CDR1 reads DFQATT; CDR2 reads SNEGSKA (reference sequence). This CDR3 contains 16 residues. Here the CDR3 reads CSATRGAWTRNTEAFF. DNA of the CDR3: TGCAGTGCTACCCGGGGGGCGTGGACACGGAACACTGAAGCTTTCTTT.

V gene TRBV20-1 combines with J gene TRBJ2-7, with 11 bases matching TRBD1. CDR3 length: 12 amino acids. V shed 4 bases and J 9 bases; nucleotides not matched to a gene: 5. Germline CDR1 reads DFQATT; CDR2 reads SNEGSKA (reference sequence). DNA for the CDR3: TGCAGTGCTAAGGGACAGGGGGAGGTGCAGTACTTC. It translates to CSAKGQGEVQYF.

This clonotype has only a few counts. V and J are TRBV12-3 or TRBV12-4 and TRBJ1-2, with 7 bases aligning to TRBD1. J was trimmed by 6 bases and V by 5 bases; bases with no gene match: 9. This CDR3 comprises 14 residues. The CDR3 region is CASSTRTGGDGYTF. CDR3 bases: TGTGCCAGCAGTACTAGGACAGGCGGCGATGGCTACACCTTC.

This clonotype was counted at least ten times. The chain couples TRBV29-1 to TRBJ2-2; TRBD2 agrees at 7 bases. CDR1 and CDR2 from the germline V gene are SQVTM and ANQGSEA. V lost 4 bases, J lost 7 bases, and 9 bases stayed unmatched. The CDR3 has 14 residues. The DNA for the CDR3 is TGCAGCGTTGTTCTTGGCGGGAGTTTCGGGGAGCTGTTTTTT. This sequence encodes CSVVLGGSFGELFF.

In this sample, this clonotype turned up a few times. The chain carries TRBV29-1 and TRBJ1-2; the D gene is possibly TRBD1 (5 bases). Germline-derived CDR1 and CDR2 are SQVTM and ANQGSEA. The CDR3 has 11 amino acids. V was cut by 7 bases and J by 4 bases, with 10 bases left in between. CDR3 nucleotides: TGCAGCGCAGGGCAGGGCTATGGCTACACCTTC. Protein sequence: CSAGQGYGYTF.

The chain links TRBV3-1 to TRBJ2-7; tentatively, D is TRBD1 (5 bases). The germline V and J ends were trimmed by 4 bases and 1 base, with 14 bases remaining between them. Germline V gene lookup returns CDR1 LGHDT and CDR2 YNNKEL (reference sequence). The CDR3 sequence is 15 residues long. The CDR3 nucleotides read TGTGCCAGCAGCCGAGCTAGGGGAAAATCCTACGAGCAGTACTTC. Its translation is CASSRARGKSYEQYF.

The sample holds a few counts of this clonotype. V and J are TRBV12-3 or TRBV12-4 and TRBJ2-5; TRBD2 matches 8 bases. The length of the CDR3 is 17 residues. The V and J ends lost 1 base and 4 bases, in that order; junction bases with no gene match: 11. The CDR3 here is CASSLVRAGAGGETQYF. The CDR3 DNA sequence: TGTGCCAGCAGTTTAGTCCGAGCGGGGGCCGGTGGAGAGACCCAGTACTTC.

This clonotype was found a few times. This chain uses TRBV4-1 with TRBJ2-1, with 12 bases fitting TRBD2. CDR1 and CDR2 from the germline V gene are MGHRA and YSYEKL. This CDR3 contains 15 residues. Trimming removed 2 bases from V and 6 bases from J; junction bases left unmatched: 2. The DNA of the CDR3 is TGCGCCAGCAGCCAACCTAGCGGGGGGGCCAATGAGCAGTTCTTC. Encoded protein: CASSQPSGGANEQFF.

CDR3 residues: CASSSWKRSYEQYF. The CDR3 DNA reads as TGTGCCAGCAGCTCCTGGAAGAGATCCTACGAGCAGTACTTC. The rearrangement joins TRBV7-9 to TRBJ2-7; D unclear. Germline loops: CDR1 SEHNR, CDR2 FQNEAQ (reference sequence). Trimming left V 4 bases short and J 1 base short, with 11 bases between. The CDR3 spans 14 residues.

This clonotype was seen a few times. V is TRBV5-1 and J is TRBJ1-4, with a tentative D call TRBD1 (5 bases). Germline V gene lookup returns CDR1 SGHRS and CDR2 YFSETQ. CDR3 size: 14 residues. V lost 6 bases, J lost 4 bases, and 13 bases lay in between. CDR3 residues: CASTPGGDNEKLFF. CDR3 sequence (DNA): TGCGCCAGCACCCCAGGAGGGGATAATGAAAAACTGTTTTTT.

V gene TRBV10-3 combines with J gene TRBJ2-7; D tentatively reads TRBD1 or TRBD2 (5 bases each). Germline lookup yields CDR1 ENHRY and CDR2 SYGVKD. The CDR3 is 15 amino acids. Deletions cut 2 bases from V and 3 bases from J, with 14 bases between. CDR3 loop: CAISEPGTQNYEQYF. CDR3 nucleotide sequence: TGTGCCATCAGTGAGCCGGGGACGCAGAACTACGAGCAGTACTTC.

This clonotype was seen more than once but under ten times. The rearrangement uses TRBV12-3 or TRBV12-4 and TRBJ2-2; possibly TRBD2 for D (5 bases). This CDR3 is 15 amino acids long. Trimming shortened V by 3 bases and J by 7 bases, and 15 bases separated the two germline ends. CDR3 in amino acids: CASSLSQARGGELFF. The DNA of the CDR3 is TGTGCCAGCAGTTTGAGTCAGGCACGGGGCGGGGAGCTGTTTTTT.

This clonotype was detected ten times or more. At one of its ends the junction is not consistent with the germline gene, which may arise from a read error. The chain carries TRBV5-1 and TRBJ1-5; a weak D match, TRBD1 (6 bases). The CDR3 length is 14 residues. From germline, CDR1 is SGHRS and CDR2 YFSETQ. Here the CDR3 DNA reads TGTGCCAGCTCCTTGGACAGTGGGAATCAGCCCCAGCATTTT. Translated, it gives CASSLDSGNQPQHF.

This clonotype came up a few times. The chain has TRBV20-1 and TRBJ1-4; the D is unclear. Between the trimmed V and J ends, which lost 4 bases and 3 bases, there was a span of 9 bases. The CDR3 spans 13 residues. Germline V gene data show CDR1 as DFQATT and CDR2 as SNEGSKA (reference sequence). The CDR3 sequence: CSANVGPNEKLFF. DNA for the CDR3: TGCAGTGCTAACGTAGGCCCTAATGAAAAACTGTTTTTT.

The genes are TRBV10-3 and TRBJ2-2, with a possible D match to TRBD1 (5 bases). The CDR3 runs to 15 residues. V dropped 3 bases and J dropped 6 bases, with 14 bases sitting between them. Germline CDR1 ENHRY, CDR2 SYGVKD. The CDR3 DNA reads as TGTGCCATCAGTGAAGGTCCAAGGGGCTCCGGGGAGCTGTTTTTT. This gives the protein CAISEGPRGSGELFF.

This chain links TRBV30 with TRBJ1-5, with TRBD1 matching over 8 bases. The CDR3 has 15 amino acids. Trimming removed 1 base from V and 6 bases from J; junction bases left unmatched: 8. Germline CDR1 GTSNPN, CDR2 SVGIG (reference sequence). This chain's CDR3 is CAWSAQGGAGQPQHF. The CDR3 nucleotides are TGTGCCTGGAGTGCACAGGGGGGCGCAGGTCAGCCCCAGCATTTT.

The rearrangement joins TRBV6-6 to TRBJ1-1, with D perhaps matching TRBD1 (5 bases). Germline values: CDR1 MNHNY, CDR2 SVGAGI (reference sequence). This CDR3 spans 13 amino acids. V lost 6 bases and J lost 1, with 9 bases in between. The CDR3 is CASSIGTNTEAFF. DNA for the CDR3: TGTGCCAGCAGCATTGGGACGAACACTGAAGCTTTCTTT.

The chain carries TRBV4-1 and TRBJ2-1, with D perhaps matching TRBD1 (8 bases). CDR3 size: 17 residues. The V and J ends lost 1 base and 0 bases respectively, with 13 bases between them. Looked up from germline, CDR1 is MGHRA and CDR2 is YSYEKL. The chain's CDR3 is CASSQGGGTGSYNEQFF. CDR3 nucleotide sequence: TGCGCCAGCAGCCAAGGGGGAGGGACAGGCTCCTACAATGAGCAGTTCTTC.

In its sample, this clonotype was seen a few times. In nucleotides, the CDR3 is TGCGCCAGCAGCTCCGGCCTCAATAGCGTCAATGAGCAGTTCTTC. Translating gives CASSSGLNSVNEQFF. V gene TRBV5-1 combines with J gene TRBJ2-1; TRBD2 might be the D (5 bases). Trimming shortened V by 3 bases and J by 6 bases, and 16 bases separated the two germline ends. The germline V gene encodes CDR1 SGHRS and CDR2 YFSETQ. The CDR3 length is 15 residues.

This clonotype was seen ten or more times. The rearrangement joins TRBV21-1 to TRBJ1-1. TRBV21-1 is reported as a pseudogene. The CDR3 covers 13 residues. CDR3 sequence reads: CASSKEMNTEAFF. CDR3 sequence (DNA): TGTGCCAGCAGCAAAGAGATGAACACTGAAGCTTTCTTT.

The V and J genes are TRBV19 and TRBJ2-3; D may be TRBD2 (5 bases). Trimming removed 4 bases from V and 0 bases from J, with 20 bases in between. Germline CDR1 and CDR2: LNHDA and SQIVND (reference sequence). The CDR3 is made up of 18 amino acids. CDR3 bases: TGTGCCAGTAGTAGTCGTAGGGATCAAGGACTGAGCACAGATACGCAGTATTTT. Translated: CASSSRRDQGLSTDTQYF.

The chain combines TRBV10-3 with TRBJ1-1, with D hard to call. The V end lost 7 bases, the J end lost 4 bases, and 10 bases lay between the germline ends. CDR1 and CDR2 from the germline V gene are ENHRY and SYGVKD. This CDR3 contains 12 residues. In DNA, the CDR3 is TGTGCCATCAAGGGAGAGGCCACTGAAGCTTTCTTT. Protein: CAIKGEATEAFF.

This clonotype has only a few counts. The V gene is TRBV20-1, the J gene TRBJ2-3; 9 bases match TRBD2. The germline V gene has CDR1 DFQATT and CDR2 SNEGSKA (reference sequence). Losses at the gene ends were 4 bases for V and 3 bases for J; bases not matched to a gene: 5. The CDR3 runs to 14 residues. The CDR3 coding sequence is TGCAGTGCTATAGCGGGGGCCTTGACAGATACGCAGTATTTT. It encodes CSAIAGALTDTQYF.